This TCR beta chain was captured by sequencing in a study of shared clonotypes between healthy human individuals. Study results and caveats: The generation probabilities recorded for non-shared clonotypes fell below those of clonotypes shared by all four donors. Naive CD4 clonotypes overlapped across several donors at approximately 5.3%.

TCRdb's copy holds only in-frame clones and misses some; the assay was immunoSEQ multiplex PCR. The sample contains 1 million to 1.3 million clones, roughly 74% of which appear only once. A split of CD4+ cells into CD45RA+ naive and CD45RA-negative memory subsets was performed. The CDR3 has 13 amino acids. CDR1 is MNHEY, CDR2 SMNVEV, per germline (reference sequence). J lost 8 bases, V lost 4 bases, and 3 bases had no gene match. With respect to this clone: What it recognizes is unknown.

The chain combines TRBV27 with TRBJ2-1; 9 bases fit TRBD2. The sample comprised memory CD4+ T cells from PBMCs. As to subset: CD45RA-negative fraction. The clonotype originates from a man aged 18 to 29 in good health. Some clones in this sample may be carry-over from other donors' samples. The CDR3 bases are TGTGCCAGCAGTTCAAGCGGGAGGTATGAGCAGTTCTTC. Translated: CASSSSGRYEQFF.